The 21 T cell receptor beta chains listed next were all sequenced from one sample in a study of neurological immune-mediated disorders. One entry per CDR3 protein results from TCRdb running MiXCR on the 5' RACE reads. The data contain about 38,000 distinct CDR3 sequences, 8.5% to 14% of them singletons. Specified time point: technical triplicate 1. Sample: PBMCs. Receptor source: a man between 60 and 75 years old with HTLV-1-associated myelopathy (HAM/TSP).

This clonotype has at least ten counts. The gene calls are TRBV5-1 and TRBJ2-5, with D possibly being TRBD2 (6 bases). Trimming removed 2 bases at V and 2 bases at J, with 13 bases between. CDR3 length equals 15 residues. The germline gives CDR1 SGHRS, CDR2 YFSETQ. CDR3 in DNA: TGCGCCAGCAGCTTTTACGGGGGAGGTCAAGAGACCCAGTACTTC. Its protein product is CASSFYGGGQETQYF.

This clonotype has at least ten counts. V and J are TRBV20-1 and TRBJ2-7; 7 bases align to TRBD2. The CDR3 loop spans 14 amino acids. Germline values: CDR1 DFQATT, CDR2 SNEGSKA (reference sequence). J lost 1 base, V lost 6 bases, and 9 bases had no gene match. The CDR3 nucleotides are TGCAGTGCCGAAGGGGCTAGCGGATCCTACGAGCAGTACTTC. Residues: CSAEGASGSYEQYF.

This chain uses TRBV18 with TRBJ2-3, with unresolved D. The CDR3 length is 15 residues. Trimming left V 3 bases short and J 0 bases short, with 10 bases between. Germline values: CDR1 KGHSH, CDR2 LQKENI. The CDR3 reads CASSPVLLSTDTQYF. CDR3 in DNA: TGTGCCAGCTCACCGGTCCTCCTAAGCACAGATACGCAGTATTTT.

Ten or more counts support this clonotype. J is TRBJ2-7 and V is TRBV27; 8 bases map to TRBD1. V gave up 4 bases and J gave up 4 bases; unmatched junction bases: 6. The CDR3 is made up of 14 amino acids. In germline, CDR1 is MNHEY, CDR2 SMNVEV (reference sequence). The CDR3 protein is CASSSTGVGYEQYF. The CDR3 DNA is TGTGCCAGCAGTTCGACAGGGGTGGGTTACGAGCAGTACTTC.

Of note for this clonotype: A read error is possible here, since a much larger clone lies one base away. The chain carries TRBV10-3 and TRBJ2-2; perhaps TRBD1 as D (5 bases). V dropped 2 bases and J dropped 9 bases, with 16 bases sitting between them. This CDR3 has 15 residues. The germline V gene encodes CDR1 ENHRY and CDR2 SYGVKD. The CDR3 sequence is CAISETRGASRELFF. CDR3 DNA: TGTGCCATCAGTGAGACAAGGGGCGCATCCAGGGAGCTGTTTTTT.

This clonotype was recorded at least ten times. V gene TRBV7-2 combines with J gene TRBJ2-2; D may be TRBD2 (7 bases). The CDR3 contains 17 residues. The ends were cut back, 2 bases at V and 5 bases at J, with 18 bases in the middle. Germline CDR1 is SGHTA and CDR2 is FQGNSA. Here the CDR3 reads CASSLRGGTTSTGELFF. The CDR3 DNA is TGTGCCAGCAGCTTAAGGGGGGGGACAACTAGTACCGGGGAGCTGTTTTTT.

This clonotype was found many times. V and J are TRBV5-1 and TRBJ2-1; a weak D match, TRBD2 (5 bases). The CDR3 extends over 15 amino acids. Germline CDR1 is SGHRS and CDR2 is YFSETQ. The V end lost 4 bases, the J end lost 0 bases, and 11 bases lay between the germline ends. CDR3 loop: CASSLTRSSYNEQFF. The CDR3 coding sequence is TGCGCCAGCAGCCTCACTAGGAGCTCCTACAATGAGCAGTTCTTC.

This chain joins TRBV11-3 and TRBJ2-4; TRBD1 aligns across 10 bases. Looked up from germline, CDR1 is SGHNT and CDR2 is YENEEA. J lost 2 bases, V lost 0 bases, and 4 bases had no gene match. CDR3 size: 17 residues. The CDR3 is CASSLDWTGGSKNIQYF. CDR3 nucleotides: TGTGCCAGCAGCTTAGATTGGACAGGGGGGTCCAAAAACATTCAGTACTTC.

This clonotype was counted at least ten times. The chain joins TRBV5-1 to TRBJ2-3; no clear D gene. Germline values: CDR1 SGHRS, CDR2 YFSETQ. V was cut by 7 bases and J by 0 bases, with 15 bases left in between. This CDR3 spans 15 amino acids. CDR3 nucleotide sequence: TGCGCCAGCGGCTACCGGGCCCCTAGCACAGATACGCAGTATTTT. Amino acid sequence: CASGYRAPSTDTQYF.

This clonotype was detected ten times or more. The V gene is TRBV28, the J gene TRBJ2-1, with D perhaps being TRBD1 or TRBD2 (5 bases each). The V and J ends lost 7 bases and 4 bases respectively, with 14 bases between them. Germline V CDR1 and CDR2: MDHEN, SYDVKM. This CDR3 is built from 14 residues. CDR3 protein: CASTPGTGYNEQFF. The DNA of the CDR3 is TGTGCCAGCACCCCCGGGACGGGTTACAATGAGCAGTTCTTC.

Many counts were recorded for this clonotype. This chain joins TRBV20-1 and TRBJ2-1; 12 bases are shared with TRBD2. Germline lookup yields CDR1 DFQATT and CDR2 SNEGSKA (reference sequence). V lost 5 bases, J lost 6 bases, and 5 bases stayed unmatched. The CDR3 totals 14 residues. The CDR3 DNA reads TGCAGTGCTCGACTAGCGGGAGTAGCCAATGAGCAGTTCTTC. Translating it yields CSARLAGVANEQFF.

This clonotype was seen ten or more times. The J gene is TRBJ2-7, the V gene TRBV18; either TRBD1 or TRBD2 may supply D (5 bases each). Trimming stripped 3 bases from V and 0 bases from J, with 9 bases between. Germline-derived CDR1 and CDR2 are KGHSH and LQKENI. This CDR3 spans 14 amino acids. CDR3 coding DNA: TGTGCCAGCTCACCGGGACGTTTCTCCTACGAGCAGTACTTC. The encoded protein is CASSPGRFSYEQYF.

In its sample, this clonotype was seen many times. The V call is TRBV11-2, the J call TRBJ2-1; possibly TRBD2 for D (7 bases). Germline V gene sequence: CDR1 SGHAT, CDR2 FQNNGV. The V end lost 2 bases, the J end lost 5 bases, and 19 bases lay between the germline ends. The CDR3 length is 17 residues. DNA for the CDR3: TGTGCCAGCAGCTTACAATTTGGCGGGGGCCAACACAATGAGCAGTTCTTC. Translation: CASSLQFGGGQHNEQFF.

This clonotype was counted at least ten times. The chain carries TRBV6-5 and TRBJ2-7; 7 positions agree with TRBD2. V dropped 2 bases and J dropped 3; count of bases not matched to a gene: 13. Per the germline V gene, CDR1 is MNHEY and CDR2 is SVGAGI. CDR3 length: 17 amino acids. This CDR3 reads CASSYGLAEPQYYEQYF. As DNA, the CDR3 is TGTGCCAGCAGTTACGGGCTAGCGGAGCCCCAATACTACGAGCAGTACTTC.

This clonotype was counted between two and nine times. The chain combines TRBV27 with TRBJ2-1; perhaps TRBD2 as D (5 bases). Trimming removed 6 bases from V and 0 bases from J, with 12 bases in between. The germline V gene encodes CDR1 MNHEY and CDR2 SMNVEV (reference sequence). This CDR3 spans 15 amino acids. The chain's CDR3 is CASSLAFSSYNEQFF. CDR3 sequence (DNA): TGTGCCAGCAGCCTAGCATTTAGCTCCTACAATGAGCAGTTCTTC.

As concerns this clonotype: This likely comes from a read error, as the CDR3 has no conserved phenylalanine or tryptophan at its end. The V and J genes are TRBV12-3 or TRBV12-4 and TRBJ2-1; D not certain. The CDR3 is 13 residues long. As DNA, the CDR3 is TGTACCAGCAGTTTAGAAACAGCCCATGAGCAGTTCTTA. This encodes CTSSLETAHEQFL.

This clonotype occurred many times. The chain combines TRBV12-3 or TRBV12-4 with TRBJ2-3, with 7 bases that match TRBD2. This CDR3 is 13 amino acids long. Unmatched junction bases numbered 4, after V lost 6 bases and J lost 4 bases. CDR3 in DNA: TGTGCCAGCAGGAGGGAGGGGTCAGATACGCAGTATTTT. Protein product: CASRREGSDTQYF.

The rearrangement joins TRBV5-1 to TRBJ2-3; 10 bases map to TRBD2. The CDR3 extends over 18 amino acids. With V trimmed by 4 bases and J by 1 base, 12 bases remained unmatched. Looked up from germline, CDR1 is SGHRS and CDR2 is YFSETQ. This CDR3 reads CASSPPSSGSDRTDTQYF. CDR3 nucleotides: TGCGCCAGCAGCCCACCATCTAGCGGGAGTGATCGCACAGATACGCAGTATTTT.

This clonotype appeared many times. The V and J genes are TRBV7-6 and TRBJ2-1, with 8 bases fitting TRBD2. The CDR3 runs 15 residues. The junction had 8 bases not matched to a gene; V was cut back by 1 base and J by 9 bases. Germline assignment: CDR1 SGHVS and CDR2 FNYEAQ. The CDR3 DNA reads as TGTGCCAGCAGCTTAGGGCGGACTAGCATTCCTGAGCAGTTCTTC. Protein: CASSLGRTSIPEQFF.

This clonotype was seen at least ten times. The chain employs TRBV5-1 and TRBJ2-5, with D unresolved. Deletions cut 1 base from V and 2 bases from J, with 18 bases between. The V gene's germline CDR1 is SGHRS and CDR2 YFSETQ. The CDR3 covers 17 residues. CDR3 sequence: CASSLTMDRVGQETQYF. CDR3 DNA: TGCGCCAGCAGCTTGACGATGGACCGCGTGGGGCAAGAGACCCAGTACTTC. The whole variable domain, remainder taken from reference TRBV5-1 and TRBJ2-5, is KAGVTQTPRYLIKTRGQQVTLSCSPISGHRSVSWYQQTPGQGLQFLFEYFSETQRNKGNFPGRFSGRQFSNSRSEMNVSTLELGDSALYLCASSLTMDRVGQETQYFGPGTRLLVL.

In its sample, this clonotype was seen many times. The chain combines TRBV20-1 with TRBJ2-1; D might be TRBD2 (7 bases). The length of the CDR3 is 15 residues. In germline, CDR1 is DFQATT, CDR2 SNEGSKA (reference sequence). Trimming stripped 6 bases from V and 3 bases from J, with 18 bases between. The CDR3 is CSADSTGGLYNEQFF. The CDR3 coding sequence is TGCAGTGCGGACAGTACGGGAGGCCTCTACAATGAGCAGTTCTTC.